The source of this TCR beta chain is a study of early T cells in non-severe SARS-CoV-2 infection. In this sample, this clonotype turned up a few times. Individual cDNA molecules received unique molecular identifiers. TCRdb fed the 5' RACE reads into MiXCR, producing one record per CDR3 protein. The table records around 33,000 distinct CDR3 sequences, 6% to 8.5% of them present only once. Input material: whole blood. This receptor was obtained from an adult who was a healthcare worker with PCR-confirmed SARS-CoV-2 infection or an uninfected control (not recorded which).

The CDR3 bases are TGTGCCATTAGAGACCAGGGGAGTACGCAGTATTTT. It specifies CAIRDQGSTQYF. V usage is TRBV10-3 and J usage is TRBJ2-3; D possibly corresponds to TRBD1 (6 bases). Deletions cut 9 bases from V and 8 bases from J, with 15 bases between. This CDR3 comprises 12 residues. From germline, CDR1 is ENHRY and CDR2 SYGVKD.